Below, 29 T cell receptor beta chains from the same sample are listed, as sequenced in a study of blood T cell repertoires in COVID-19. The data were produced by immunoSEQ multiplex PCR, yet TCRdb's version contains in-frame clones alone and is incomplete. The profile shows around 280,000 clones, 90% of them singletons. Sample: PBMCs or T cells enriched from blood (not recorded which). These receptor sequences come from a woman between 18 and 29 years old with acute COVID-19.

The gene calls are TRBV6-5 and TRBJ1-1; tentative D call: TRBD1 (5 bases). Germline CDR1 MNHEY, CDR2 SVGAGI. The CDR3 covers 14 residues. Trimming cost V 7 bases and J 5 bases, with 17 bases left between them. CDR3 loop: CASTRVGGVTEAFF. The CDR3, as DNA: TGTGCCAGCACCCGTGTGGGGGGGGTTACTGAAGCTTTCTTT.

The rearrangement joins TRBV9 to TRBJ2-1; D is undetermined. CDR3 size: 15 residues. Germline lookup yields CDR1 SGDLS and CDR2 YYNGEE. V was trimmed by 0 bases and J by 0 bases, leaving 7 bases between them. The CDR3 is CASSVDLSSYNEQFF. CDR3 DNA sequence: TGTGCCAGCAGCGTAGATCTGAGCTCCTACAATGAGCAGTTCTTC.

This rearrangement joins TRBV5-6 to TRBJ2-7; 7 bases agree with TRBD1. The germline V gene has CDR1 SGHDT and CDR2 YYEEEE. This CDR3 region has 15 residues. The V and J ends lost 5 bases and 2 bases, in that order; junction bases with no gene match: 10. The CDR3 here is CASSPGTVLPYEQYF. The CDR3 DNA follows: TGTGCCAGCAGTCCCGGGACAGTACTTCCCTACGAGCAGTACTTC. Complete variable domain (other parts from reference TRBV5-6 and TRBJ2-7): DAGVTQSPTHLIKTRGQQVTLRCSPKSGHDTVSWYQQALGQGPQFIFQYYEEEERQRGNFPDRFSGHQFPNYSSELNVNALLLGDSALYLCASSPGTVLPYEQYFGPGTRLTVT.

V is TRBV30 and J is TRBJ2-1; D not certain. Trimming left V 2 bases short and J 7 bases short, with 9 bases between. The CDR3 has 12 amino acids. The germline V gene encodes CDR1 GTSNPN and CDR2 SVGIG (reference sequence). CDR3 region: CAWSFRTNEQFF. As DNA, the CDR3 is TGTGCCTGGAGTTTCCGCACTAATGAGCAGTTCTTC.

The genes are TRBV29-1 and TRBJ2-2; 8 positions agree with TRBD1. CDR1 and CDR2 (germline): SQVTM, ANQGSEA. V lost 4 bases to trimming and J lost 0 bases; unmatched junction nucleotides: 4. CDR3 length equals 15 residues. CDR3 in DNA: TGCAGCGTTGCCCTGACAGGGGCGAACACCGGGGAGCTGTTTTTT. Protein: CSVALTGANTGELFF.

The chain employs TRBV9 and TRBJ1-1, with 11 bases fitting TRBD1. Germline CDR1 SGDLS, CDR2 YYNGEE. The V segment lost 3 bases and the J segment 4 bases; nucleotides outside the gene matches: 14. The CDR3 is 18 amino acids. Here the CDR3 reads CASSADLRDRGWCTEAFF. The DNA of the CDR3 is TGTGCCAGCAGCGCCGATCTCCGGGACAGGGGGTGGTGCACTGAAGCTTTCTTT.

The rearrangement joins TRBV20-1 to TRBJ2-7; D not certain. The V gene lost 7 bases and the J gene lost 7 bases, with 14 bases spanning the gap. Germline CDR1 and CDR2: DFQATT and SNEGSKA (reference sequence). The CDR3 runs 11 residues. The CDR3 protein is CSGLGRWEQYF. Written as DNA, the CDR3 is TGCAGTGGCCTGGGCCGTTGGGAGCAGTACTTC.

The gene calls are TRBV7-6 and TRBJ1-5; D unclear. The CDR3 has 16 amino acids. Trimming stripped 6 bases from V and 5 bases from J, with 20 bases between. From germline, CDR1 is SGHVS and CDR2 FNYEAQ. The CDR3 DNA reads TGTGCCAGCAGTCCGGGCTCGCCCGGACTGGATCAGCCCCAGCATTTT. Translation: CASSPGSPGLDQPQHF. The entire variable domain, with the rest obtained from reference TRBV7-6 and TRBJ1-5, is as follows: GAGVSQSPRYKVTKRGQDVALRCDPISGHVSLYWYRQALGQGPEFLTYFNYEAQQDKSGLPNDRFSAERPEGSISTLTIQRTEQRDSAMYRCASSPGSPGLDQPQHFGDGTRLSIL.

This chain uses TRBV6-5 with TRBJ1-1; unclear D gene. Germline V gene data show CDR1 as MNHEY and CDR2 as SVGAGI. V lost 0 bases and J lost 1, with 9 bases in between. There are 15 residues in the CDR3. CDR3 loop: CASSYSEGGNTEAFF. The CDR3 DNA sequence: TGTGCCAGCAGTTACTCCGAAGGAGGGAACACTGAAGCTTTCTTT.

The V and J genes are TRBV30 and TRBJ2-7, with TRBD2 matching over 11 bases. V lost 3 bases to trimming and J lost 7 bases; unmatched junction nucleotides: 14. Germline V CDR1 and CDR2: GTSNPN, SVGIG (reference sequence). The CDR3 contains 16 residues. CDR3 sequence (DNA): TGTGCCTGGAGCACCCCGGCGGCTAGCGGGAGGAGGGAGCAGTACTTC. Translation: CAWSTPAASGRREQYF.

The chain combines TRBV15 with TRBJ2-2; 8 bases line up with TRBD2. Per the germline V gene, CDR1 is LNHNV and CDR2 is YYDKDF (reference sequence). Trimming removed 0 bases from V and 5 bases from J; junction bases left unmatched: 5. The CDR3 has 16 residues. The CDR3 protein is CATSRDPSGRTGELFF. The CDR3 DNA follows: TGTGCCACCAGCAGAGATCCTAGCGGGCGGACCGGGGAGCTGTTTTTT.

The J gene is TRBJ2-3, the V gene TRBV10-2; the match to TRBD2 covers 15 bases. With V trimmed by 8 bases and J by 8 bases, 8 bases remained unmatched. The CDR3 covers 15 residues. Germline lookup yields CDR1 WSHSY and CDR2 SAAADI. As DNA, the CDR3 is TGCGCCAGCGCAGGACTAGCGGGAGGGCCGGGTACGCAGTATTTT. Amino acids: CASAGLAGGPGTQYF.

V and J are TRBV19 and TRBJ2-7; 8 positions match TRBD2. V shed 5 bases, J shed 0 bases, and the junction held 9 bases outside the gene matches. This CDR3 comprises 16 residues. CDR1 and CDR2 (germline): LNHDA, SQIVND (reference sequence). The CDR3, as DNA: TGTGCCAGTAGTCCGGGTGGAGCGGGAGCCTCCTACGAGCAGTACTTC. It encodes CASSPGGAGASYEQYF.

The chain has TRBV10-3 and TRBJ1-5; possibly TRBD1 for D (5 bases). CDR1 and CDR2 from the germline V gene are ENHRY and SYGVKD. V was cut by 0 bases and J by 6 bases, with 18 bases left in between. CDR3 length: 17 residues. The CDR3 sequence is CAISESWRGGRSQPQHF. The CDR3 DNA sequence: TGTGCCATCAGTGAGTCTTGGCGGGGGGGTAGGAGTCAGCCCCAGCATTTT.

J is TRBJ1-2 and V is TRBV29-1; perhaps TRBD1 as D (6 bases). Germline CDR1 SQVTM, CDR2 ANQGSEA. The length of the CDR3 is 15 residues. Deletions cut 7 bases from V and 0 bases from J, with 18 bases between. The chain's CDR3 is CSAGQSALANYGYTF. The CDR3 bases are TGCAGCGCCGGACAGAGCGCTTTGGCTAACTATGGCTACACCTTC.

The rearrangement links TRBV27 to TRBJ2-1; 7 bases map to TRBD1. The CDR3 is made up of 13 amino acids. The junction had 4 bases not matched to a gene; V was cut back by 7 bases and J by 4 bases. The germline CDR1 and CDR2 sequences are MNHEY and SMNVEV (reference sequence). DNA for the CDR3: TGTGCCAGCAACAAACAGGGGTACAATGAGCAGTTCTTC. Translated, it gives CASNKQGYNEQFF.

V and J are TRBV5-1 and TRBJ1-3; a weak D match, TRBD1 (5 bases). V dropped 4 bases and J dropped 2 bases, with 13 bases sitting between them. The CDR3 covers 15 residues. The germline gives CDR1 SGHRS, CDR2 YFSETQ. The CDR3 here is CASSPSGGTGNTIYF. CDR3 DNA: TGCGCCAGCAGCCCCTCGGGGGGGACTGGAAACACCATATATTTT.

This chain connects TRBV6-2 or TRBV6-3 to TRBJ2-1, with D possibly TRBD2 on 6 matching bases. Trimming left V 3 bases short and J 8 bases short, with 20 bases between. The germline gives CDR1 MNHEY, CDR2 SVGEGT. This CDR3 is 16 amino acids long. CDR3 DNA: TGTGCCAGCAGTTATTCTATGGAGGGTGGAAGGGATGAGCAGTTCTTC. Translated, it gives CASSYSMEGGRDEQFF.

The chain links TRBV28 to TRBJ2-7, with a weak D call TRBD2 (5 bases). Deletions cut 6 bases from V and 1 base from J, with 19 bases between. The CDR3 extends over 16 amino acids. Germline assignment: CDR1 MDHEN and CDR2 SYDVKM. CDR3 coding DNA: TGTGCCAGCAGCCCCCCGACGTACGCGGGTTCCTACGAGCAGTACTTC. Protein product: CASSPPTYAGSYEQYF.

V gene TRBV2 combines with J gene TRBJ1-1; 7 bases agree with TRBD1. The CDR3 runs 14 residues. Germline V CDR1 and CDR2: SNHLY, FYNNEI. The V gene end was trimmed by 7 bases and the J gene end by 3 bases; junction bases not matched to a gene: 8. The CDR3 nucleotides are TGTGCCAGCACAAAACAGGGGTTGGACACTGAAGCTTTCTTT. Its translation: CASTKQGLDTEAFF.

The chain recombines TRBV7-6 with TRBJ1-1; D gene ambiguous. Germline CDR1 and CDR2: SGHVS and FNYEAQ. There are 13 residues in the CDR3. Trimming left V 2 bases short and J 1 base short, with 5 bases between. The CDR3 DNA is TGTGCCAGCAGCTTATCATCGAACACTGAAGCTTTCTTT. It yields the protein CASSLSSNTEAFF.

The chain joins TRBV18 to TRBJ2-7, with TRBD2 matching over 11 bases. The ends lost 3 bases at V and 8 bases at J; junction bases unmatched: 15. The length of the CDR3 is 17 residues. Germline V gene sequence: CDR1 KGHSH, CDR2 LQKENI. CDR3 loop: CASSPVLAGAGSPKQYF. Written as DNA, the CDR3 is TGTGCCAGCTCACCTGTACTAGCGGGAGCGGGTAGTCCGAAGCAGTACTTC.

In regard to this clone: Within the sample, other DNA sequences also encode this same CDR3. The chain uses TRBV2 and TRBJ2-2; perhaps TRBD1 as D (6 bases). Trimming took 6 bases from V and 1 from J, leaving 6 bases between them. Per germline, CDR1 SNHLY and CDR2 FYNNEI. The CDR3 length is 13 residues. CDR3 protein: CASRGQNTGELFF. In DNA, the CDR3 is TGTGCCAGCAGGGGACAGAACACCGGGGAGCTGTTTTTT.

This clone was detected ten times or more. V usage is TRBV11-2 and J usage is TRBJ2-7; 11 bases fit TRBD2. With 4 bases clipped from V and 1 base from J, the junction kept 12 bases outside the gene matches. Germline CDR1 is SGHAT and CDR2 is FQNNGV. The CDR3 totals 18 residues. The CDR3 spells CASSSQFTSGSSSYEQYF. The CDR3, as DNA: TGTGCCAGCAGCTCCCAGTTTACTAGCGGGAGTTCTTCCTACGAGCAGTACTTC.

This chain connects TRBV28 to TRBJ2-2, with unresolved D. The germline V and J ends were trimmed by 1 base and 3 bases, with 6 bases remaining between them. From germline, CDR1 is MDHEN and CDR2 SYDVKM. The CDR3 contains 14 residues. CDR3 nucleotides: TGTGCCAGCAGTTTATTGGCGGACACCGGGGAGCTGTTTTTT. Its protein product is CASSLLADTGELFF.

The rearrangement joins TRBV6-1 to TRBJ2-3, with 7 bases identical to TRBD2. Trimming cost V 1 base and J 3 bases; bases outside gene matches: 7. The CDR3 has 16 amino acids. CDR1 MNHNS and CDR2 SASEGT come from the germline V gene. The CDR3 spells CASSEVGGPRTDTQYF. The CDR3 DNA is TGTGCCAGCAGTGAAGTGGGAGGGCCGAGGACAGATACGCAGTATTTT.

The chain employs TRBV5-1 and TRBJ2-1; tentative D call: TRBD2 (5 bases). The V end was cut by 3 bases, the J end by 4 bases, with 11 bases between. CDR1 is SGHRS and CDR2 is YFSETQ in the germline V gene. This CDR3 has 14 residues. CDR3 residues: CASSSTGVYNEQFF. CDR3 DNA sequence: TGCGCCAGCAGCTCTACCGGGGTATACAATGAGCAGTTCTTC.

The CDR3 region has the DNA TGTGCCAGCAGTGAATCCCCAGGAATCTACAATGAGCAGTTCTTC. Translation: CASSESPGIYNEQFF. This rearrangement joins TRBV25-1 to TRBJ2-1; no firm D call. The CDR3 length is 15 residues. The germline V and J ends were trimmed by 1 base and 3 bases, with 10 bases remaining between them. Germline V lookup: CDR1 MGHDK, CDR2 SYGVNS.

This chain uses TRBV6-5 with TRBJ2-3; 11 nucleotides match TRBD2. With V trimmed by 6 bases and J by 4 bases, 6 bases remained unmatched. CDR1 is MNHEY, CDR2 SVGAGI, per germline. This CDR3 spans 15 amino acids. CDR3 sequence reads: CASRRGTSGADTQYF. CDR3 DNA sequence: TGTGCCAGCAGGCGAGGGACTAGCGGTGCAGATACGCAGTATTTT.